The T cell receptor beta chain under discussion was sequenced for a study of T cells in Graves' hyperthyroidism and ophthalmopathy (dated by TCRdb to the late 2010s). The study in broad terms: Peripheral blood was sampled at the time of initial diagnosis, prior to any treatment. Whether ophthalmopathy could be predicted prospectively was tested in an independent validation cohort made up of about 18 hyperthyroidism patients plus 17 patients who later progressed to ophthalmopathy. A discovery cohort of around 100 patients, 43 with Graves' ophthalmopathy and about 60 with stable Graves' hyperthyroidism, was used to find distinguishing TCR V-J signatures. After blood sampling, hyperthyroidism patients were treated with methimazole at a starting dose of 30 mg daily, and ophthalmopathy patients were treated with high-dose intravenous methylprednisolone. The 100 discovery patients were randomly divided into training and test sets at a 7:3 ratio. In more than 5 Graves' hyperthyroidism patients, the study also compared T-cell repertoires from thyroid tissue with T-cell repertoires from blood. The paper reports TCR Vbeta CDR3 sequencing of 135 peripheral blood samples: approximately 41 ophthalmopathy, fewer than 80 hyperthyroidism and about 17 progressor patients. The study at large found these results: Ophthalmopathy was separated from stable hyperthyroidism by a 13 V-J signature model, with around 90% sensitivity and about 84% specificity obtained in cross-validation and 80%/75% obtained in testing. Most expanded thyroid clonotypes (frequency above 0.001) were also detected in blood, suggesting blood repertoires may reflect thyroid immune responses. In validation, progression to ophthalmopathy was predicted by the model with roughly 71% sensitivity and about 72% specificity, a median of approximately 6.5 months before onset. No statistical method was used to set the sample size in advance, and investigators knew the group allocation.

Stable Graves' hyperthyroidism was defined as no progression to ophthalmopathy during 18 months of follow-up. Hyperthyroidism patients were aged 18 to 65 years and newly diagnosed, with disease duration of less than 2 months. Any patient with an uncontrolled infection, another autoimmune disease, pregnancy or lactation was excluded. Clinical symptoms, serum thyroxine and TRAb, thyroid ultrasound, and orbital computed tomography formed the basis for the diagnoses. PBMCs were isolated from approximately 10 ml of fresh peripheral blood by Ficoll-Paque density gradient centrifugation. Total RNA was extracted using Trizol reagent, and RNA quality was assessed on an Agilent 2100 Bioanalyzer. This clonotype was detected a few times. The antigen it recognizes is unknown. No much larger clone exists at a distance of one base, and base qualities are not known. The TCR beta CDR3 regions were amplified from the RNA transcripts. For the first round of RT-PCR on the TCR CDR3, the HTBI primer set was used together with the Qiagen OneStep RT-PCR kit. Libraries were constructed in a second round of multiplex PCR, after which size selection and purification were performed. The libraries were sequenced on an Illumina HiSeq2000 using paired-end 100 bp reads. The original methods were these. SOAPnuke was used to process the raw data, with reads discarded if the reads contained adapters or uncalled bases, had a mean Phred below 15, or lacked an exact constant-primer or identifier match. High-quality paired reads were merged with COPE v1.2.5, and unique nucleotide sequences were defined as clonotypes. MiTCR v1.1 was used to align the clonotypes against IMGT TRBV, TRBD and TRBJ reference segments. The analysis included only V-J combinations with a frequency above 0.0001, which together covered 98% to 99.2% of the repertoires. A TCS score was defined as the ratio between F50 (clonal expansion) and ExV (chaos), using BLOSUM62-based TCRdist between CDR3 peptides within each V-J. Welch's t-statistics and random forest reduced 450 to 600 V-J features to roughly 13, which were used in a naive Bayes classifier (R e1071). Through fastp at Q25 and MiXCR, TCRdb rebuilt clones from the public reads, retaining in-frame beta chains. One record per CDR3 amino acid sequence lists the most common genes and DNA. The V and J calls follow TCRdb's processing rather than the paper's. This sample lists about 620,000 distinct CDR3 sequences; around 15% were detected once. Approximately 3.8% of the sample is in the top ten clones.

CDR1 and CDR2 are read off the germline V gene as SQVTM and ANQGSEA. From the cysteine through the phenylalanine, the CDR3 covers 13 amino acids. This entry keeps only the CDR3 DNA: 39 bases, framed from base 1. Cut back by 5 bases and 3 bases, the V and J ends lie 13 bases apart. Sample: blood. This clonotype originated in a woman aged 25 to 45 with Graves' hyperthyroidism. Here the chain combines TRBV29-1 and TRBJ2-5; the D segment might be TRBD1 or TRBD2, since each matches 5 bases. For the CDR3, the sequence is CSVRGTEKETQYF. In nucleotide form, the sequence is TGCAGCGTTAGAGGGACGGAAAAAGAGACCCAGTACTTC.